Listed below are T cell receptor beta chains from one sample, sequenced in a study of T-cell reconstitution after alpha-beta-depleted transplantation in children. MiXCR was run by TCRdb on the PCR reads, yielding one entry per CDR3 protein. Of around 700,000 distinct CDR3 sequences listed, around 13% are singletons. The material sequenced was PBMCs, taken before TCRalphabeta/CD19-depleted stem cell transplant. The receptors originated from a girl aged 2-9 years with congenital amegakaryocytic thrombocytopenia, due to receive a stem cell transplant. Both conserved end residues are part of each CDR3. The D gene is left open where the match is weak. Size values are once, few and many counts, or a class for expanded clones, and some rows have none.

>TRBV10-3|-|TRBJ2-7|TRBD2
CAIRRIAGDYEQYF
TGTGCCATCAGAAGGATAGCGGGGGACTACGAGCAGTACTTC
>TRBV5-1|-|TRBJ1-6|-
CASSTGEEIGLHF
TGCGCCAGCAGCACTGGCGAGGAGATCGGCCTCCACTTT
>TRBV20-1|many|TRBJ2-5|TRBD2
CSAAVAGGEETQYF
TGCAGTGCCGCAGTAGCGGGAGGGGAAGAGACCCAGTACTTC
>TRBV6-1|many|TRBJ1-1|-
CAIGQGDTEAFF
TGTGCCATTGGGCAGGGCGACACTGAAGCTTTCTTT
>TRBV4-1|few|TRBJ1-1|-
CASSHVVGNTEAFF
TGCGCCAGCAGCCATGTTGTAGGGAACACTGAAGCTTTCTTT
>TRBV10-3|many|TRBJ2-2|-
CAISEWLQNTGELFF
TGTGCCATCAGTGAGTGGCTGCAGAACACCGGGGAGCTGTTTTTT
>TRBV15|few|TRBJ2-3|-
CATSREDPTQYF
TGTGCCACCAGCAGAGAGGATCCTACGCAGTATTTT
>TRBV27|many|TRBJ1-6|TRBD1
CASSFLDRVDFSPLHF
TGTGCCAGCAGTTTTTTGGACAGGGTGGACTTTTCACCCCTCCACTTT
>TRBV10-3|-|TRBJ2-3|TRBD1
CAITGTVTDTQYF
TGTGCCATCACCGGGACAGTGACAGATACGCAGTATTTT
>TRBV30|few|TRBJ2-6|-
CAWSVQSGANVLTF
TGTGCCTGGAGTGTACAGTCTGGGGCCAACGTCCTGACTTTC
>TRBV5-1|few|TRBJ2-2|-
CASSLVLVGANTGELFF
TGCGCCAGCAGCTTGGTTTTGGTAGGGGCGAACACCGGGGAGCTGTTTTTT
>TRBV29-1|-|TRBJ1-2|-
CSVPSSYGYTF
TGCAGCGTCCCCAGCTCCTATGGCTACACCTTC
>TRBV10-3|-|TRBJ2-3|TRBD1
CAISESGQGGSDTQYF
TGTGCCATCAGTGAATCCGGACAGGGTGGATCCGATACGCAGTATTTT
>TRBV18|-|TRBJ2-1|-
CASSPTHPNNEQFF
TGTGCCAGCTCGCCGACACATCCGAACAATGAGCAGTTCTTC
>TRBV3-1|few|TRBJ1-1|-
CASSRARSNTEAFF
TGTGCCAGCAGCCGGGCCAGGTCGAACACTGAAGCTTTCTTT
>TRBV20-1|few|TRBJ2-2|-
CSARARDWPGELFF
TGCAGTGCTAGGGCGCGGGATTGGCCCGGGGAGCTGTTTTTT
>TRBV29-1|many|TRBJ2-1|-
CSVARPGEVIDEQFF
TGCAGCGTTGCCAGGCCAGGGGAGGTTATAGATGAGCAGTTCTTC
>TRBV20-1|many|TRBJ2-1|-
CSARDPLTGTPEGGKNEQFF
TGCAGTGCTAGAGATCCCTTAACCGGGACTCCAGAAGGGGGAAAGAATGAGCAGTTCTTC
>TRBV21-1|-|TRBJ2-1|-
CASSTKLAGGTNEQFF
TGTGCCAGCAGCACCAAACTAGCGGGAGGGACCAATGAGCAGTTCTTC
>TRBV27|many|TRBJ2-2|-
CAISTGPTGELFF
TGTGCCATTTCGACCGGGCCCACCGGGGAGCTGTTTTTT
>TRBV15|many|TRBJ1-2|TRBD1
CATSSYVIGTGQPNYGYTF
TGTGCCACCAGCAGCTACGTAATAGGGACAGGCCAACCTAACTATGGCTACACCTTC
>TRBV7-4|many|TRBJ1-5|-
CASSPRRQRRNQPQHF
TGTGCCAGCAGCCCCAGACGGCAAAGGCGCAATCAGCCCCAGCATTTT
>TRBV14|-|TRBJ2-5|TRBD2
CASSQKLAGEETQYF
TGTGCCAGCAGCCAAAAACTAGCGGGAGAAGAGACCCAGTACTTC
>TRBV24-1|-|TRBJ1-5|-
CATSEPNQPQHF
TGTGCCACCAGTGAGCCTAATCAGCCCCAGCATTTT
>TRBV20-1|few|TRBJ2-3|TRBD2
CSATGTRVTPSTDTQYF
TGCAGTGCAACCGGGACTAGAGTAACCCCTAGCACAGATACGCAGTATTTT
>TRBV18|-|TRBJ2-1|-
CASSPPQHSSYNEQFF
TGTGCCAGCTCACCACCACAGCACAGCTCCTACAATGAGCAGTTCTTC
>TRBV5-1|many|TRBJ2-7|TRBD2
CASSVRLAGGHEQYF
TGCGCCAGCAGCGTAAGACTAGCGGGAGGCCACGAGCAGTACTTC
>TRBV29-1|many|TRBJ1-2|-
CSVDSGTTKHGYTF
TGCAGCGTTGATTCAGGGACGACTAAGCACGGCTACACCTTC
>TRBV20-1|many|TRBJ1-1|-
CSATGDFRDVVTEAFF
TGCAGTGCTACCGGGGATTTTAGGGATGTGGTCACTGAAGCTTTCTTT
>TRBV12-3/TRBV12-4|few|TRBJ2-1|-
CASSLFGGASNEQFF
TGTGCCAGCAGTTTATTCGGGGGCGCGAGCAATGAGCAGTTCTTC
>TRBV7-9|-|TRBJ2-3|-
CASSPRGAGATDTQYF
TGTGCCAGCAGTCCCCGCGGGGCAGGGGCGACAGATACGCAGTATTTT
>TRBV30|-|TRBJ1-1|-
CASMYGPRRTEAFF
TGTGCCTCCATGTACGGGCCCCGGAGGACTGAAGCTTTCTTT
>TRBV15|-|TRBJ2-2|TRBD1
CATSTGTGRTGELFF
TGTGCCACCAGCACCGGGACAGGGCGCACCGGGGAGCTGTTTTTT
>TRBV7-2|-|TRBJ1-1|-
CASSVQVTNTEAFF
TGTGCCAGCAGCGTACAGGTCACGAACACTGAAGCTTTCTTT
>TRBV20-1|few|TRBJ2-1|-
CSASNKGHGEQFF
TGCAGTGCTAGTAACAAGGGGCATGGTGAGCAGTTCTTC
>TRBV7-2|few|TRBJ2-4|-
CASSLSPAKNIQYF
TGTGCCAGCAGCTTAAGCCCAGCCAAAAACATTCAGTACTTC
>TRBV5-1|-|TRBJ2-3|TRBD2
CASSPRRREGDTQYF
TGCGCCAGCAGCCCACGAAGACGGGAGGGGGATACGCAGTATTTT
>TRBV28|few|TRBJ1-3|-
CASIFRRGFGNTIYF
TGTGCCAGCATTTTTCGGCGTGGCTTTGGAAACACCATATATTTT
>TRBV20-1|few|TRBJ2-5|TRBD2
CSAGARLAGQETQYF
TGCAGTGCGGGCGCCCGACTAGCGGGACAAGAGACCCAGTACTTC
>TRBV20-1|few|TRBJ2-1|TRBD2
CSARLGTPILAGLSEQFF
TGCAGTGCTAGATTAGGAACCCCTATACTAGCGGGATTGAGTGAGCAGTTCTTC
>TRBV4-2|few|TRBJ1-5|TRBD1
CASSQEGRGQPQHF
TGTGCCAGCAGCCAGGAGGGCAGGGGGCAGCCCCAGCATTTT
>TRBV4-1|few|TRBJ2-2|TRBD2
CASSQSVAGGTPTGELFF
TGCGCCAGCAGCCAAAGTGTTGCGGGAGGGACGCCCACCGGGGAGCTGTTTTTT
>TRBV15|many|TRBJ2-4|-
CATSRDTSQDIQYF
TGTGCCACCAGCAGAGATACTAGCCAGGACATTCAGTACTTC
>TRBV4-1|few|TRBJ2-3|TRBD2
CASSQMGGGSETDTQYF
TGCGCCAGCAGCCAAATGGGGGGGGGTTCGGAAACAGATACGCAGTATTTT
>TRBV20-1|many|TRBJ2-1|TRBD2
CSARDLAGPYNEQFF
TGCAGTGCTAGGGATCTAGCGGGACCTTACAATGAGCAGTTCTTC
>TRBV7-9|-|TRBJ2-1|-
CASSPQRPGNEQFF
TGTGCCAGCAGCCCCCAACGCCCGGGAAATGAGCAGTTCTTC
>TRBV15|-|TRBJ2-1|-
CATNTIKKGVNEQFF
TGTGCCACCAACACCATAAAAAAGGGAGTGAATGAGCAGTTCTTC
>TRBV3-1|many|TRBJ2-1|-
CASSHGRPGNEQFF
TGTGCCAGCAGCCACGGACGGCCAGGCAATGAGCAGTTCTTC
>TRBV4-1|-|TRBJ1-1|-
CASSQVGVPDGQAHF
TGCGCCAGCAGCCAAGTTGGGGTTCCGGATGGTCAGGCCCACTTT